This T cell receptor beta chain was identified in a study of shared clonotypes between healthy human individuals. With 3 bases removed from V and 0 bases from J, the gap between germline ends came to 9 bases. The germline V gene has CDR1 GTSNPN and CDR2 SVGIG (reference sequence). The CDR3 length is 13 residues. Every subset had its genomic DNA shared out evenly among several immunoSEQ plates. TCRdb's copy holds only in-frame clones and misses some; the assay was immunoSEQ multiplex PCR. The data contain 2 million to 2.5 million clones, 95% of them seen just once; the ten biggest clones take up roughly 0.13%.

The chain joins TRBV30 to TRBJ2-7; no clear D. Source material: naive CD4+ T cells sorted from blood. Subset indicated: CD45RA+ positively selected. The TCR was taken from a man aged 18-30 years in good health. The CDR3 loop reads CAWRGPGSYEQYF. The CDR3, as DNA: TGTGCCTGGAGGGGCCCCGGCTCCTACGAGCAGTACTTC.